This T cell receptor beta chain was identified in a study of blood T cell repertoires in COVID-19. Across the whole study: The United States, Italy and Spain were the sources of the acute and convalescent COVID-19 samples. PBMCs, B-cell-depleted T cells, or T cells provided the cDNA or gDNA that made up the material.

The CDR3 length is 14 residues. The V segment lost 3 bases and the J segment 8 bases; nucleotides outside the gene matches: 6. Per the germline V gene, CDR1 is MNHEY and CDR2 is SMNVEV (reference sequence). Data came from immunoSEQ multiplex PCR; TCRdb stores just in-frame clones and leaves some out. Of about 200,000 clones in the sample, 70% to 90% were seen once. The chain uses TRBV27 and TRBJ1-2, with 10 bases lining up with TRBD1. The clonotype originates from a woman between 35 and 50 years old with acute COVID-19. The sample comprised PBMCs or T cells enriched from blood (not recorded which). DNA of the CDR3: TGTGCCAGCAGTTTCGGGACAGGGGAAATGGGCTACACCTTC. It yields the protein CASSFGTGEMGYTF.